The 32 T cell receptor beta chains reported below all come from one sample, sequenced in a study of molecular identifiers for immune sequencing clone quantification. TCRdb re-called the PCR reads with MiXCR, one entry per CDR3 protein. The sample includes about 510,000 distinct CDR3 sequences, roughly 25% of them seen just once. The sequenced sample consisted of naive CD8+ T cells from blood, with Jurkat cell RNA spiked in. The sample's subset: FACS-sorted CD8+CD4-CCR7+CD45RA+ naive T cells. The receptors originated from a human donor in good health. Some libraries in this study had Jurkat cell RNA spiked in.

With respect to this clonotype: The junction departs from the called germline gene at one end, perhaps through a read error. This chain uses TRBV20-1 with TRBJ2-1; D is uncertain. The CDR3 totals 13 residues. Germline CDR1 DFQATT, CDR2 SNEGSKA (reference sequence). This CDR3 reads CSARDGLYNKQFF. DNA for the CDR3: TGCAGTGCTAGAGATGGGCTCTACAATAAGCAGTTCTTC.

The CDR3 spells CASSRPPTGGTDTQYF. The CDR3 coding sequence is TGTGCCAGCAGCAGACCACCAACCGGCGGGACAGATACGCAGTATTTT. This rearrangement joins TRBV3-1 to TRBJ2-3, with TRBD2 as a possible D gene (5 bases). Trimming left V 5 bases short and J 3 bases short, with 18 bases between. The CDR3 extends over 16 amino acids. CDR1 and CDR2 (germline): LGHDT, YNNKEL (reference sequence).

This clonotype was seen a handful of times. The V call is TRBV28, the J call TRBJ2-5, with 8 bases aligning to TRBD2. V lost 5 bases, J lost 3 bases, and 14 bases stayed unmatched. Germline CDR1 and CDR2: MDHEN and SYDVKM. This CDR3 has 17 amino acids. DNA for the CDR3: TGTGCCAGCAGTCTCCCGTCGGTGGGACTAGAAGAAGAGACCCAGTACTTC. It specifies CASSLPSVGLEEETQYF.

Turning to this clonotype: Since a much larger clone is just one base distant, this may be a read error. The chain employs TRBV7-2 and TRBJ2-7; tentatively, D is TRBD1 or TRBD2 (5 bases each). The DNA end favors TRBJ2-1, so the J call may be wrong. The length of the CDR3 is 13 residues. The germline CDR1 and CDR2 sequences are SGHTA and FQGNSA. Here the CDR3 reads CASSQVGVPEQFF. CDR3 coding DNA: TGTGCCAGCAGCCAGGTGGGGGTGCCTGAGCAGTTCTTC.

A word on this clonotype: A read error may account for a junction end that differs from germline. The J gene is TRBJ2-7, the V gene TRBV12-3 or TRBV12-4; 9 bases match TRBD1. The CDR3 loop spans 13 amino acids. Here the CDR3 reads CASRGQGFYEQCF. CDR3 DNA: TGTGCCAGCAGGGGACAGGGTTTCTACGAGCAGTGCTTC.

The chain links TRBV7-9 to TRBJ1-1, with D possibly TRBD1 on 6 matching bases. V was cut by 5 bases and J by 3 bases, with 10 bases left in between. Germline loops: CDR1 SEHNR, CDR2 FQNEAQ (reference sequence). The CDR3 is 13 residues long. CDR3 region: CASSAQGYTEAFF. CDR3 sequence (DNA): TGTGCCAGCAGCGCCCAGGGGTACACTGAAGCTTTCTTT.

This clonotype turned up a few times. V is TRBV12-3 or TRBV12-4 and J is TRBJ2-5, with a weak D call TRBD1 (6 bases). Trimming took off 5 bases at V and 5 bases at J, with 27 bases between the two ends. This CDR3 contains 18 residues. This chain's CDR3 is CASSPPGTTGQLLETQYF. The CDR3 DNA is TGTGCCAGCAGTCCGCCTGGAACCACTGGACAGCTTCTCGAGACCCAGTACTTC.

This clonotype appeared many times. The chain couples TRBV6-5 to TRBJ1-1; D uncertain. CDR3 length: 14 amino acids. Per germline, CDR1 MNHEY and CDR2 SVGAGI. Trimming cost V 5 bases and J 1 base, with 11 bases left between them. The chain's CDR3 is CASSHLSGNTEAFF. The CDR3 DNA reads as TGTGCCAGCAGTCACCTGTCTGGGAACACTGAAGCTTTCTTT.

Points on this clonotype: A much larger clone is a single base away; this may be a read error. CDR3 sequence reads: CASSQAQGRKNIQYF. The CDR3 nucleotides read TGTGCCAGCAGCCAAGCGCAGGGGAGGAAAAACATTCAGTACTTC. The rearrangement links TRBV3-1 to TRBJ2-4; either TRBD1 or TRBD2 may fit D (6 bases each). The CDR3 is 15 residues long. Germline-derived CDR1 and CDR2 are LGHDT and YNNKEL (reference sequence). The V end was cut by 1 base, the J end by 4 bases, with 11 bases between.

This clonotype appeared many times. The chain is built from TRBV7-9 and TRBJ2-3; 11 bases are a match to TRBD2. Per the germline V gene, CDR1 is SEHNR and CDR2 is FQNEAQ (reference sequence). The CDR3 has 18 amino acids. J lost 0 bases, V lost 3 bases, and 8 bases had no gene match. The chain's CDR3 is CASSFASGRYESTDTQYF. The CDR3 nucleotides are TGTGCCAGCAGCTTCGCTAGCGGGAGGTACGAGAGCACAGATACGCAGTATTTT.

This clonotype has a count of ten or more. CDR3 loop: CASSFAGDSYEQYF. CDR3 in DNA: TGTGCCAGCAGCTTCGCAGGAGATTCCTACGAGCAGTACTTC. V and J are TRBV5-6 and TRBJ2-7, with no clear D. CDR3 length: 14 residues. Germline V gene sequence: CDR1 SGHDT, CDR2 YYEEEE. Trimming removed 2 bases from V and 1 base from J, with 10 bases in between.

CDR3 DNA sequence: TGTGCCAGCAGTTTAATTGGGGAATGGACTGAAGCTTTCTTT. Translation: CASSLIGEWTEAFF. This chain links TRBV12-3 or TRBV12-4 with TRBJ1-1; the D is unclear. Deletions cut 2 bases from V and 5 bases from J, with 12 bases between. This CDR3 is built from 14 residues.

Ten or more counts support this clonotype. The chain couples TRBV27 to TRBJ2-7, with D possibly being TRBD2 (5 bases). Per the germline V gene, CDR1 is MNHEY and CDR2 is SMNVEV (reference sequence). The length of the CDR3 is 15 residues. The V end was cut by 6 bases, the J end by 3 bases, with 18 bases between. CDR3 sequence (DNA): TGTGCCAGCAGCCAGTCCGGGGAGTCTCTCTACGAGCAGTACTTC. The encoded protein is CASSQSGESLYEQYF.

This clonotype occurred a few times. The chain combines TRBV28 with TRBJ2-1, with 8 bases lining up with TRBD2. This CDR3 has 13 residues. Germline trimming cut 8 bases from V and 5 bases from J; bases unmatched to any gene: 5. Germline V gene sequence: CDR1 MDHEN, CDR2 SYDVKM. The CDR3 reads CASRLAGNNEQFF. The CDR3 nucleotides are TGTGCCAGCCGCCTAGCGGGCAACAATGAGCAGTTCTTC.

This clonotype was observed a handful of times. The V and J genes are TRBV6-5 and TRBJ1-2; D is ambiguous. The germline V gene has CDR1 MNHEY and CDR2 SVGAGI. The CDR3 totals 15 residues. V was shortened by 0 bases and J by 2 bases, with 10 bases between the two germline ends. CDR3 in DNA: TGTGCCAGCAGTTACTCGAGTACCACCAACTATGGCTACACCTTC. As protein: CASSYSSTTNYGYTF.

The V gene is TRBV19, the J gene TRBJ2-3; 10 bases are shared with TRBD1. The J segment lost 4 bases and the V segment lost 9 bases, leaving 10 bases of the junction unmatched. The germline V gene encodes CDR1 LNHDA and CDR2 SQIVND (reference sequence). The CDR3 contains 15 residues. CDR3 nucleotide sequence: TGTGCCAGCACGGCGCGACAGGGGGCGGCAGATACGCAGTATTTT. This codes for CASTARQGAADTQYF.

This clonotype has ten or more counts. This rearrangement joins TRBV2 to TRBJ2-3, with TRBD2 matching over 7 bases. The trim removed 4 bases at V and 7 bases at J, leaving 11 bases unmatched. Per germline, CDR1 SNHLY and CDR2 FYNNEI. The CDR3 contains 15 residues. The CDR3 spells CASSGGAGMLNTQYF. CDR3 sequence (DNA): TGTGCCAGCAGTGGAGGAGCGGGAATGTTGAATACGCAGTATTTT. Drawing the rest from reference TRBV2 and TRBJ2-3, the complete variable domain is EPEVTQTPSHQVTQMGQEVILRCVPISNHLYFYWYRQILGQKVEFLVSFYNNEISEKSEIFDDQFSVERPDGSNFTLKIRSTKLEDSAMYFCASSGGAGMLNTQYFGPGTRLTVL.

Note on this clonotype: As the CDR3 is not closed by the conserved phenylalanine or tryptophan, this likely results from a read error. The CDR3 region has the DNA TGTGCCTGGAGTTTGACGGAAAAACTGTTTTCT. It is translated as CAWSLTEKLFS. The chain combines TRBV30 with TRBJ1-4, with D uncertain. The CDR3 consists of 11 residues. V was clipped by 2 bases and J by 8 bases, with 6 bases between them. Germline assignment: CDR1 GTSNPN and CDR2 SVGIG (reference sequence).

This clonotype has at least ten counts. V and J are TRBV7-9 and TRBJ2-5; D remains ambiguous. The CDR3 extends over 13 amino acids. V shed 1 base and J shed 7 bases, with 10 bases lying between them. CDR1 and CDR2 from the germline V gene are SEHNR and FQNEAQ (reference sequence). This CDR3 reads CASSLVSYPTQYF. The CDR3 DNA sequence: TGTGCCAGCAGCTTAGTCAGCTACCCGACCCAGTACTTC.

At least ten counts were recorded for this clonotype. In DNA form, the CDR3 reads TGTGCCAGCAGCTTAGTCTCGACGGTACAAGAGACCCAGTACTTC. It translates to CASSLVSTVQETQYF. The rearrangement uses TRBV7-6 and TRBJ2-5; D gene unclear. CDR1 SGHVS and CDR2 FNYEAQ come from the germline V gene. This CDR3 contains 15 residues. V was clipped by 1 base and J by 2 bases, with 11 bases between them.

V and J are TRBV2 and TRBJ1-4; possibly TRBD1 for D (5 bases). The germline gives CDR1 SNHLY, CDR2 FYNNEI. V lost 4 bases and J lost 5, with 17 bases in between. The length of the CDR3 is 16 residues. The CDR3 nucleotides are TGTGCCAGCAGTGCGGAGTTCGGGGCTATCAATGAAAAACTGTTTTTT. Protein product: CASSAEFGAINEKLFF.

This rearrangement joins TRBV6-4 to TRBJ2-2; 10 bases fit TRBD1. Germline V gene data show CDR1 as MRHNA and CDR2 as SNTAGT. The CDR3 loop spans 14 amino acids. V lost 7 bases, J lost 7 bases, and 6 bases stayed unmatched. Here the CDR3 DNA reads TGTGCCAGCACCCCCGGGACAGGGGTCGGGGAGCTGTTTTTT. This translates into CASTPGTGVGELFF.

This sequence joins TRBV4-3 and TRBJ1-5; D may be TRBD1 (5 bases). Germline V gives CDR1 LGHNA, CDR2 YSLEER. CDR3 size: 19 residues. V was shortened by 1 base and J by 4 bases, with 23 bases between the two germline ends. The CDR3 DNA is TGCGCCAGCAGCCAAGGGAGGACAAACCCAGAGGGATCTAATCAGCCCCAGCATTTT. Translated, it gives CASSQGRTNPEGSNQPQHF.

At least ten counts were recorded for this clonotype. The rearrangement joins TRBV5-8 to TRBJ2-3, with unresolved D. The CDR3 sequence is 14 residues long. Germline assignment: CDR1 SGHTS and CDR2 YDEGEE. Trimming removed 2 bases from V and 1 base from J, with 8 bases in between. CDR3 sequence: CASSFESRTDTQYF. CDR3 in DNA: TGTGCCAGCAGCTTCGAGAGCCGCACAGATACGCAGTATTTT.

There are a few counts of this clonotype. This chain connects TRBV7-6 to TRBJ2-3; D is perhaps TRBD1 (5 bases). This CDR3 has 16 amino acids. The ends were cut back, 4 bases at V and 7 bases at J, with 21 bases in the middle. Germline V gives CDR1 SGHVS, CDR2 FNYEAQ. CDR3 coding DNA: TGTGCCAGCAGCTCACAGGTGCCGGGCCCCACGTATACGCAGTATTTT. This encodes CASSSQVPGPTYTQYF.

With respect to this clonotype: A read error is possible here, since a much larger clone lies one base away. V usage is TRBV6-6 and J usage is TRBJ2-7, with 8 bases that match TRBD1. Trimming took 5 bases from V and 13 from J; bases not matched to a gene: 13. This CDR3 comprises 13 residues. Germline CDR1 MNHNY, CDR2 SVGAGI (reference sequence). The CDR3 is CASSDCSPGTGYF. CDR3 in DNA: TGTGCCAGCAGTGACTGTTCCCCCGGGACAGGCTACTTC.

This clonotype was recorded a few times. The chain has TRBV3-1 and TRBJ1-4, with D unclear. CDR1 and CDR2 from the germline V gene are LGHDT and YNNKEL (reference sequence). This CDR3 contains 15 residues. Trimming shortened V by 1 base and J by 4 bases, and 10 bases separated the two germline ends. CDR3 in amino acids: CASSQVANYNEKLFF. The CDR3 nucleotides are TGTGCCAGCAGCCAAGTGGCTAATTATAATGAAAAACTGTTTTTT.

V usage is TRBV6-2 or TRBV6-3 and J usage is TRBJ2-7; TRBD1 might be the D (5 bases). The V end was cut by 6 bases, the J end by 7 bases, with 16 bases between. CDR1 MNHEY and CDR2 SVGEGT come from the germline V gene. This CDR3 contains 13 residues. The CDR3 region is CASSPQGMREQYF. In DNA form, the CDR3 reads TGTGCCAGCAGCCCCCAGGGCATGAGAGAGCAGTACTTC.

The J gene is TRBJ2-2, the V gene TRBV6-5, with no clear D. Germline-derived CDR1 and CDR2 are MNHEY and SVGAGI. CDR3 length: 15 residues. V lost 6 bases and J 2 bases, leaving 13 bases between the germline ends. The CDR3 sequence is CASRKDGPNTGELFF. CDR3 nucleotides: TGTGCCAGCAGAAAGGACGGACCTAACACCGGGGAGCTGTTTTTT.

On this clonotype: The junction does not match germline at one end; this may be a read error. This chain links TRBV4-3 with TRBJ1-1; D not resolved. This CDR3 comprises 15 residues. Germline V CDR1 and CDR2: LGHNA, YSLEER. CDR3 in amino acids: CASSQDWRMNTEASF. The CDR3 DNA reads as TGCGCCAGCAGCCAAGATTGGAGGATGAACACTGAAGCTTCCTTT.

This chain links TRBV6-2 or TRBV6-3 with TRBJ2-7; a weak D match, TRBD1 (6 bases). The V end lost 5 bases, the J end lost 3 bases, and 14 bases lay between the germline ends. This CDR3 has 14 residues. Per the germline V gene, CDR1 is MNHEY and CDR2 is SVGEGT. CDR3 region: CASSTDRTYYEQYF. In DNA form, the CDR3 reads TGTGCCAGCAGTACCGACAGGACTTACTACGAGCAGTACTTC.

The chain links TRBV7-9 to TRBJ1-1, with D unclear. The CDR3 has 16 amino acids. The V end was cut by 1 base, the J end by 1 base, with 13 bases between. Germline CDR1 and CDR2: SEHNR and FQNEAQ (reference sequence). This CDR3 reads CASSLVHTFPNTEAFF. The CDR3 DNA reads TGTGCCAGCAGCTTAGTCCACACATTTCCGAACACTGAAGCTTTCTTT.